Listed below are T cell receptor beta chains from one sample, sequenced in a study of blood T cell repertoires in COVID-19. Generated by immunoSEQ multiplex PCR, the TCRdb table keeps only in-frame clones and is missing some. The sample contains some 300,000 clones, nearly 90% of which appear only once. Source material: PBMCs or T cells enriched from blood (not recorded which). These receptors all come from a woman younger than 45 who had recovered from COVID-19. Both conserved end residues are trimmed from each CDR3. The order of the fields is V gene, J gene, CDR3 protein.

v_call: TRBV10-1
j_call: TRBJ1-1
cdr3_aa: ASRPTGNTEAF

v_call: TRBV6-5
j_call: TRBJ1-2
cdr3_aa: ASKLGGNPNYGYT

v_call: TRBV7-3
j_call: TRBJ1-6
cdr3_aa: ASSLRDSPLH

v_call: TRBV3-1/TRBV3-2
j_call: TRBJ2-3
cdr3_aa: ASSPRYLRGGLTDTQY

v_call: TRBV28
j_call: TRBJ2-1
cdr3_aa: ASTPDRARFGF

v_call: TRBV2
j_call: TRBJ2-5
cdr3_aa: ASSGTDETQY

v_call: TRBV29-1
j_call: TRBJ1-5
cdr3_aa: SVADLKNQPQH

v_call: TRBV19
j_call: TRBJ1-4
cdr3_aa: ASQWRVEEKLF

v_call: TRBV2
j_call: TRBJ2-1
cdr3_aa: ASGLAGWGSYNEQF

v_call: TRBV5-1
j_call: TRBJ1-4
cdr3_aa: ASSLIGTGAVSEKLF

v_call: TRBV28
j_call: TRBJ1-5
cdr3_aa: ASSTQPGQGNQPQH

v_call: TRBV5-1
j_call: TRBJ1-6
cdr3_aa: ASSLAGYGVPLH

v_call: TRBV2
j_call: TRBJ1-5
cdr3_aa: ASSNTAYSNQPQH

v_call: TRBV2
j_call: TRBJ1-5
cdr3_aa: ASSEGTGNQPQH

v_call: TRBV7-2
j_call: TRBJ2-3
cdr3_aa: ASSSRQGRSTDTQY

v_call: TRBV5-4
j_call: TRBJ1-5
cdr3_aa: ASSLDEQPQH

v_call: TRBV3-1/TRBV3-2
j_call: TRBJ1-2
cdr3_aa: ASSLVRGGYT

v_call: TRBV7-6
j_call: TRBJ2-1
cdr3_aa: ASSLRGGDYFSYNEQF

v_call: TRBV28
j_call: TRBJ1-3
cdr3_aa: ASSHGGTSGNTIY

v_call: TRBV18
j_call: TRBJ1-5
cdr3_aa: ASSSGTGNQPQH

v_call: TRBV7-9
j_call: TRBJ2-5
cdr3_aa: ASSPGGLAGGETQY

v_call: TRBV18
j_call: TRBJ2-1
cdr3_aa: ASSLETGYEFLNEQF

v_call: TRBV9
j_call: TRBJ2-3
cdr3_aa: ASSVGPGTDTQY

v_call: TRBV5-4
j_call: TRBJ1-4
cdr3_aa: ASSDRDRGDEKLF

v_call: TRBV12-3/TRBV12-4
j_call: TRBJ2-2
cdr3_aa: ASSLDRAGELF

v_call: TRBV21-1
j_call: TRBJ1-5
cdr3_aa: ASSKVGGWGDSNQPQH

v_call: TRBV18
j_call: TRBJ2-3
cdr3_aa: ASSGQGRLDTQY

v_call: TRBV7-9
j_call: TRBJ2-7
cdr3_aa: ASSQAGLAGVLFHEQY

v_call: TRBV3-1/TRBV3-2
j_call: TRBJ2-2
cdr3_aa: ASSQERAGTGELF

v_call: TRBV27
j_call: TRBJ1-5
cdr3_aa: ASSLQGQGYQPQH

v_call: TRBV6-2/TRBV6-3
j_call: TRBJ2-1
cdr3_aa: ASSYRASQF

v_call: TRBV9
j_call: TRBJ1-2
cdr3_aa: ASSPVGGGYGYT

v_call: TRBV27
j_call: TRBJ1-4
cdr3_aa: ASRDGQGYEKLF

v_call: TRBV10-3
j_call: TRBJ2-7
cdr3_aa: AISEGQGYYEQY

v_call: TRBV27
j_call: TRBJ2-3
cdr3_aa: ASSSFRGNTQY

v_call: TRBV3-1/TRBV3-2
j_call: TRBJ2-1
cdr3_aa: ASSQQPGLANEQF